The sequence of this T cell receptor beta chain was determined in a study of blood T cell repertoires in COVID-19. Profiled with immunoSEQ multiplex PCR; TCRdb holds only in-frame clones, not every one. The sample shows approximately 250,000 clones, 65% to 90% of them seen only once. This CDR3 spans 14 amino acids. The trim removed 6 bases at V and 4 bases at J, leaving 0 bases unmatched. Germline V gene lookup returns CDR1 ENHRY and CDR2 SYGVKD. While infection was still active, Seattle patients were enrolled and then followed longitudinally. The receptor was isolated from a man aged 45-65 years with COVID-19, enrolled during active disease. The chain joins TRBV10-3 to TRBJ2-3, with 14 bases matching TRBD2. Source material: peripheral blood. This CDR3 is CAIRGLAGADTQYF. The DNA for the CDR3 is TGTGCCATCAGGGGACTAGCGGGGGCAGATACGCAGTATTTT.